One sample yielded the 3 T cell receptor beta chains listed below, sequenced in a study of PD-L1 blockade in urothelial cancer. The assay was immunoSEQ multiplex PCR, and TCRdb's table has in-frame clones only and misses some. The sample has around 40,000 clones; about a third are singletons. The sequenced sample was tumor tissue, obtained before atezolizumab (anti-PD-L1) treatment. Every receptor here comes from a man in his sixties with urothelial cancer.

This rearrangement joins TRBV9 to TRBJ1-2, with 10 positions matching TRBD1. CDR1 SGDLS and CDR2 YYNGEE come from the germline V gene. J lost 4 bases, V lost 4 bases, and 7 bases had no gene match. The CDR3 totals 15 residues. This CDR3 is CASSLTGGGSYGYTF. Here the CDR3 DNA reads TGTGCCAGCAGCCTGACAGGGGGCGGGAGCTATGGCTACACCTTC.

V usage is TRBV19 and J usage is TRBJ2-3; TRBD2 might be the D (5 bases). The germline V gene has CDR1 LNHDA and CDR2 SQIVND (reference sequence). Between the trimmed V and J ends, which lost 8 bases and 0 bases, there was a span of 15 bases. The CDR3 totals 15 residues. The CDR3 DNA sequence: TGTGCCAGTGCCCGGGGTCGGACGAGCACAGATACGCAGTATTTT. It encodes CASARGRTSTDTQYF.

The chain links TRBV11-3 to TRBJ2-3; possibly TRBD1 or TRBD2 for D (5 bases each). CDR3 length equals 16 residues. Trimming left V 3 bases short and J 7 bases short, with 20 bases between. The V gene's germline CDR1 is SGHNT and CDR2 YENEEA. The CDR3 DNA reads as TGTGCCAGCAGCTTCGACACGGGACGAGGACCTAATACGCAGTATTTT. Translation gives CASSFDTGRGPNTQYF.